This record covers a single T cell receptor (beta chain). What this receptor recognizes is not known. No clone much larger than this one lies a single base away; base qualities are absent. The sample is drawn from a study of T cells after yellow fever vaccination (dated by TCRdb to between 2018 and 2020). With regard to the full study: The SMART-Seq v4 Ultra Low Input RNA kit was used to prepare libraries from fractions with low cell numbers. To follow T-cell clones before and after primary and booster YFV17D yellow fever vaccination, bulk TCR alpha and beta repertoires were sequenced over time. The cohort comprised two healthy male donors, one aged 18 to 29 and one aged 30 to 39 years. Blood was collected at multiple timepoints before and after primary and secondary immunization, and bulk PBMC replicates and cell subsets were isolated. Broad study findings and their caveats: A small share of clonotypes occurred in both CD4 and CD8 compartments, likely arising from convergent recombination. The secondary T-cell response was weaker than the primary response but faster, peaking on day 5 instead of day 15. FACS-sorted repertoires could contain abundant contaminating clonotypes from the bulk population, so computational filtering was required. After the booster, most of the clones that had expanded following primary vaccination were detected again (approximately 95% of CD4 and around 90% of CD8), which suggests that memory was broadly maintained. Only two donors were included in the study, so the extent to which the findings can be generalized is limited.

The treatment or condition label corresponds to: live attenuated yellow fever vaccine strain. At each blood-draw timepoint, two biological replicates of bulk PBMCs were collected. PBMCs were isolated from peripheral blood using a standard Ficoll-Paque protocol. TriZol was used to extract RNA from bulk PBMCs, from CD4 and CD8 fractions, and from dextramer-positive and dextramer-negative fractions. Synthesis of TCR cDNA relied on 5'RACE template switching, a step that introduced a universal primer site along with unique molecular identifiers. cDNA synthesis was primed from both the TCR alpha and TCR beta constant segments. Libraries were amplified in two PCR steps, with sample barcodes and sequencing adapters added in the second step. Sequencing of the libraries was done on either Illumina HiSeq 2500 (2x100 bp) or NovaSeq (2x150 bp). The authors' analysis ran thus. MIGEC was used to demultiplex reads and collapse the reads into UMI consensus sequences, and MiXCR was used for V(D)J alignment. Vaccine-responding clonotypes were identified with edgeR using replicate PBMC samples, with FDR below 0.01 and a log2 fold change above 5 up to day 15 being required. Bulk clonotypes were assigned CD4 or CD8 identity according to which sequenced CD4 or CD8 repertoire held them at higher abundance. TCRdb reran the public reads through fastp at Q25 and MiXCR, keeping productive beta chains. Every CDR3 protein is listed once, alongside the most common genes and DNA of its rows. The V and J calls follow TCRdb's processing rather than the paper's. This sample lists more than 350,000 distinct CDR3 sequences; 11% were detected once. Roughly 18% of the sample lies in the top ten.

The CDR3 starts with the cysteine, ends with the phenylalanine, and has 13 residues. The sequence is cut down to CDR3 DNA, 39 bases in frame from base 1. Reading the germline V gene gives CDR1 KGHDR and CDR2 SFDVKD. Trimming costs V 4 bases and J 7 bases, and their ends lie 11 bases apart. This specimen consisted of PBMCs, obtained on the day of the first yellow fever vaccination. This sequence originates from a man between 18 and 29 years old who received the YFV17D yellow fever vaccine. The V and J segments used are TRBV24-1 and TRBJ2-3, with no confidently assigned D gene. The CDR3 is CATSETVRHTQYF. Here is the DNA: TGTGCCACCAGTGAAACCGTCAGGCATACGCAGTATTTT.